The 5 T cell receptor beta chains given below trace back to one sample, sequenced in a study of shared clonotypes between healthy human individuals. Sequencing was performed with immunoSEQ multiplex PCR; in TCRdb, only in-frame clones are kept and a portion is missing. The sample includes over a million clones, under 80% of them seen just once. The sample comprised memory CD4+ T cells sorted from blood. Regarding subset: CD45RA-negative fraction. The receptor source for this set is a man younger than 30 in good health.

The chain combines TRBV19 with TRBJ1-2; weak D call: TRBD1 (6 bases). The CDR3 spans 12 residues. V was shortened by 9 bases and J by 8 bases, with 16 bases between the two germline ends. Germline V lookup: CDR1 LNHDA, CDR2 SQIVND (reference sequence). CDR3 bases: TGTGCCAGCCGGACAGAGGCGGACGGCTACACCTTC. Amino acid sequence: CASRTEADGYTF.

This clone turned up a few times. The chain carries TRBV13 and TRBJ2-1; tentatively, D is TRBD2 (6 bases). V was cut by 2 bases and J by 6 bases, with 20 bases left in between. Germline-derived CDR1 and CDR2 are PRHDT and FYEKMQ (reference sequence). The CDR3 consists of 17 residues. CDR3 amino acids: CASSLRRANPGGNEQFF. CDR3 nucleotide sequence: TGTGCCAGCAGCTTAAGGAGGGCTAACCCCGGGGGCAATGAGCAGTTCTTC.

The CDR3 here is CASSVGGQTGEAFF. The CDR3 DNA reads as TGTGCCAGCAGCGTAGGAGGACAGACGGGTGAAGCTTTCTTT. The chain couples TRBV9 to TRBJ1-1, with a weak D call TRBD1 (6 bases). Trimming removed 0 bases at V and 7 bases at J, with 13 bases between. Germline V gene lookup returns CDR1 SGDLS and CDR2 YYNGEE. The CDR3 loop spans 14 amino acids.

The rearrangement uses TRBV5-1 and TRBJ2-7, with 9 bases lining up with TRBD1. Germline V gene lookup returns CDR1 SGHRS and CDR2 YFSETQ. The CDR3 runs to 15 residues. The J segment lost 3 bases and the V segment lost 4 bases, leaving 8 bases of the junction unmatched. The CDR3 here is CASSRGGTGNYEQYF. CDR3 nucleotides: TGCGCCAGCAGCCGTGGTGGGACAGGGAACTACGAGCAGTACTTC.

This chain links TRBV6-1 with TRBJ2-2; 11 bases match TRBD2. The V and J ends lost 8 bases and 5 bases, in that order; junction bases with no gene match: 7. This CDR3 region has 15 residues. CDR1 and CDR2 from the germline V gene are MNHNS and SASEGT. CDR3 DNA sequence: TGTGCCAGCCTGGGGACTAGCGGTATGACCGGGGAGCTGTTTTTT. As protein: CASLGTSGMTGELFF.